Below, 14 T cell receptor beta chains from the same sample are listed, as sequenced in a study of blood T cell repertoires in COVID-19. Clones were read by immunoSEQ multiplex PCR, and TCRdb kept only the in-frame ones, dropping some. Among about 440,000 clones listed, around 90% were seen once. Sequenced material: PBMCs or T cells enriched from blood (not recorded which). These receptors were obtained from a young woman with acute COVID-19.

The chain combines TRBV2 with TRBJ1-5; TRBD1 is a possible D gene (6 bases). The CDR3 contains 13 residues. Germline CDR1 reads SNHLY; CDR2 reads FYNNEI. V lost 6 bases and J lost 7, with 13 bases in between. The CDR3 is CASSARGNQPQHF. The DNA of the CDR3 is TGTGCCAGCAGCGCGAGGGGGAACCAGCCCCAGCATTTT.

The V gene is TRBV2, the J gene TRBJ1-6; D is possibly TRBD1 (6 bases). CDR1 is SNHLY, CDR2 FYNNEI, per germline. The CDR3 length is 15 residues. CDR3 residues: CAIKEGQFYNSPLHF. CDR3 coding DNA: TGTGCGATAAAGGAAGGACAGTTCTATAATTCACCCCTCCACTTT.

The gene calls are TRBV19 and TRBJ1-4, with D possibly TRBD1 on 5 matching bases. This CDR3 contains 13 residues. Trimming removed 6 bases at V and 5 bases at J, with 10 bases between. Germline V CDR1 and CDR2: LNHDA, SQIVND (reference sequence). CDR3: CASRGLINEKLFF. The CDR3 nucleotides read TGTGCCAGTAGGGGACTGATCAATGAAAAACTGTTTTTT. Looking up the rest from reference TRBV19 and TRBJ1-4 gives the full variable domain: DGGITQSPKYLFRKEGQNVTLSCEQNLNHDAMYWYRQDPGQGLRLIYYSQIVNDFQKGDIAEGYSVSREKKESFPLTVTSAQKNPTAFYLCASRGLINEKLFFGSGTQLSVL.

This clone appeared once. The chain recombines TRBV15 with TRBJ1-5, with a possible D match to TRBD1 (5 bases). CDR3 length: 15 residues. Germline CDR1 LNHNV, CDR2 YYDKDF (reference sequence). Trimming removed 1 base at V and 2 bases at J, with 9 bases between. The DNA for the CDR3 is TGTGCCACCAGCAGAGCAGGGCAGGGCAATCAGCCCCAGCATTTT. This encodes CATSRAGQGNQPQHF.

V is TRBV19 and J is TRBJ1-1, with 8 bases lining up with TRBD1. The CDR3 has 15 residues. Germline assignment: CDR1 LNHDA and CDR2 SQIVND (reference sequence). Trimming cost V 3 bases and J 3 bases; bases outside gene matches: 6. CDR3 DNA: TGTGCCAGTAGTATCGAGACAGGGGCGGACACTGAAGCTTTCTTT. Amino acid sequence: CASSIETGADTEAFF.

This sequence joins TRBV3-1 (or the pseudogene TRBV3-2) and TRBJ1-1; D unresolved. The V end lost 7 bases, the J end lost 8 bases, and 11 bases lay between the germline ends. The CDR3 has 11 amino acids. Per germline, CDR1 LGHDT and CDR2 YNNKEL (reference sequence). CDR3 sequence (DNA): TGTGCCAGCAACCTTGTGGAGGAAGCTTTCTTT. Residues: CASNLVEEAFF.

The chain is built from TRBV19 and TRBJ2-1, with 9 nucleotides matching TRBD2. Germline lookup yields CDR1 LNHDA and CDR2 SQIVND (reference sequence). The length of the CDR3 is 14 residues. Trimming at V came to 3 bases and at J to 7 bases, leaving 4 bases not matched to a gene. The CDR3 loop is CASSMTGLANEQFF. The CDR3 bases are TGTGCCAGTAGTATGACCGGACTAGCGAATGAGCAGTTCTTC.

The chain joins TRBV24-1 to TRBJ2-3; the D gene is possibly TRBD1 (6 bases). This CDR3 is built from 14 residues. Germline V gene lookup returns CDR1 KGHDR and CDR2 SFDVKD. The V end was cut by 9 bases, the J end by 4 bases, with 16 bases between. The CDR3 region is CATSGQPVPDTQYF. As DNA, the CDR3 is TGTGCCACCTCCGGACAGCCCGTCCCAGATACGCAGTATTTT.

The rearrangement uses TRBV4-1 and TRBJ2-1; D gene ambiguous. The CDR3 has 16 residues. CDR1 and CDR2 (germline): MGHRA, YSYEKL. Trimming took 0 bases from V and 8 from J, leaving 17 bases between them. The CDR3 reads CASSQESAGGWYEQFF. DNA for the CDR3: TGCGCCAGCAGCCAAGAGTCGGCAGGTGGTTGGTATGAGCAGTTCTTC.

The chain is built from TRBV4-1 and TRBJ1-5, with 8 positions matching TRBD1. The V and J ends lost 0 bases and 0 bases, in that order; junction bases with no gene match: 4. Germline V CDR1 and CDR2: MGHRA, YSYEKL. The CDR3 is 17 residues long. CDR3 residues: CASSQERTGNSNQPQHF. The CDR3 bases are TGCGCCAGCAGCCAAGAGAGGACAGGGAATAGCAATCAGCCCCAGCATTTT.

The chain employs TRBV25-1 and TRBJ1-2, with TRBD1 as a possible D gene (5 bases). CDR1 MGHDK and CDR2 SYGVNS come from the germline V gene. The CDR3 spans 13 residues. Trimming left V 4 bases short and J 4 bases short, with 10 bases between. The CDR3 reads CASSGGRGYGYTF. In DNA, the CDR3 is TGTGCCAGCAGTGGTGGGAGGGGCTATGGCTACACCTTC.

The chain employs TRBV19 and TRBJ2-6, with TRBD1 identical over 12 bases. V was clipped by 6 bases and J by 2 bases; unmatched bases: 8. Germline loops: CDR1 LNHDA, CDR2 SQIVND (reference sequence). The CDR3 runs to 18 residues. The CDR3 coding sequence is TGTGCCAGTAGAGTTCCGGGACAGGGGGCGCCTGGGGCCAACGTCCTGACTTTC. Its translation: CASRVPGQGAPGANVLTF.

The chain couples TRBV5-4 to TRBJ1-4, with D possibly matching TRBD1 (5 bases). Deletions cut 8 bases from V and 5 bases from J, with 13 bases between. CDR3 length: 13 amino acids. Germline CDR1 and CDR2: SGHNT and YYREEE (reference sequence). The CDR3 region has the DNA TGTGCCAGACGACAGCGATTAAATGAAAAACTGTTTTTT. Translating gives CARRQRLNEKLFF.

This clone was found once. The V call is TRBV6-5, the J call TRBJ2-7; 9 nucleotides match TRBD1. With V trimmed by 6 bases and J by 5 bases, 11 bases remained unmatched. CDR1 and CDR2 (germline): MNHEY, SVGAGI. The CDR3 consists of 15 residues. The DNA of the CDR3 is TGTGCCAGCAGATCGGGACAGGGTCTGTGGAACGAGCAGTACTTC. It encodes CASRSGQGLWNEQYF.